This TCR beta chain was captured in a study of spatial heterogeneity in lung cancer. On the study more broadly: When available, follow-up PBMC samples taken a median of about two years after resection were sequenced. Raw sequencing reads included, on average, more than 8.5 appearances of each unique TCR and UMI combination.

The sample's time point: blood at routine non-recurrence follow-up after resection. Whole RNA was taken from tumor, nontumor lung or frozen PBMC; it was then sequenced unsorted. Individual TCR cDNA molecules each bore their own unique molecular identifier. One entry per CDR3 protein results from TCRdb running MiXCR on the 5' RACE reads. The sample lists some 120,000 distinct CDR3 sequences, 9% to 15% occurring once. The table lists this clonotype with a few counts. The CDR3 is 14 residues long. The V gene's germline CDR1 is MNHEY and CDR2 SVGEGT. V was pared by 6 bases and J by 6 bases, with 5 bases of the junction left unmatched.

The TCR sequence derives from a male donor with early-stage non-small cell lung cancer. The rearrangement uses TRBV6-2 or TRBV6-3 and TRBJ2-3; TRBD2 agrees at 11 bases. Source: PBMCs, taken at follow-up. The CDR3 loop reads CASRLVAGGDTQYF. The CDR3 DNA is TGTGCCAGCAGGCTCGTAGCGGGAGGGGATACGCAGTATTTT.